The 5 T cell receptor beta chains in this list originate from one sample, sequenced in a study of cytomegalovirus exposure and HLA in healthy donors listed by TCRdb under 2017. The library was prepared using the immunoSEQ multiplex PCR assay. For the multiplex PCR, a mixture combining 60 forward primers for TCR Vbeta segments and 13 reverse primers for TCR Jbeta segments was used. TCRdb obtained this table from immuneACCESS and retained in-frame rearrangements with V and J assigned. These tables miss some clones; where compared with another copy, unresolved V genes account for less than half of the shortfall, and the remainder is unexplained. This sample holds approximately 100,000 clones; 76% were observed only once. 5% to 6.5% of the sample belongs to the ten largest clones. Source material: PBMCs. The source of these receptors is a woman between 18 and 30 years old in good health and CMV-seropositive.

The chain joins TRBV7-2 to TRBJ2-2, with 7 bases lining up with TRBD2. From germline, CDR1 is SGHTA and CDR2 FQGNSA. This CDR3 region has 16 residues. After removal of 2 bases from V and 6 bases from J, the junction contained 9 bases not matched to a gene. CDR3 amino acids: CASSLLRGGKSGELFF. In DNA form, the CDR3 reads TGTGCCAGCAGCTTACTACGCGGGGGAAAATCCGGGGAGCTGTTTTTT.

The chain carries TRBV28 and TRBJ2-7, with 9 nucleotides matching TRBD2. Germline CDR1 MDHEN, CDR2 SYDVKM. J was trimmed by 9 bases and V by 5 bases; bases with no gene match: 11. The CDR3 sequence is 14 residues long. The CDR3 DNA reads TGTGCCAGCAGTCCCGACTTAGCGGGAGACGGGCAGTACTTC. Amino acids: CASSPDLAGDGQYF.

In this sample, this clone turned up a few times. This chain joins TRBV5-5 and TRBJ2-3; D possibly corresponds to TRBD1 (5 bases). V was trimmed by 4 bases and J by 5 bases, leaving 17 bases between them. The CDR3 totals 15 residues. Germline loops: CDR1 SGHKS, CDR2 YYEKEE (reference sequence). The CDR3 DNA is TGTGCCAGCAGCCCGACCTGGGGCGTGGGAGATACGCAGTATTTT. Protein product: CASSPTWGVGDTQYF.

CDR3 amino acids: CASSYEGNEQFF. The CDR3 region has the DNA TGTGCCAGCAGTTACGAGGGAAATGAGCAGTTCTTC. The chain joins TRBV6-5 to TRBJ2-1; D might be TRBD2 (5 bases). Between the trimmed V and J ends, which lost 2 bases and 7 bases, there was a span of 6 bases. Germline loops: CDR1 MNHEY, CDR2 SVGAGI. This CDR3 is built from 12 residues.

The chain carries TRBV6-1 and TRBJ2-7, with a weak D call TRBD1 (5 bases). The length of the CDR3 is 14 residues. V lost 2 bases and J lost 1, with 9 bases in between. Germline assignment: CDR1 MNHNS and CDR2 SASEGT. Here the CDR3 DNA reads TGTGCCAGCAGTGAATTCCGACAGTCCTACGAGCAGTACTTC. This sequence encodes CASSEFRQSYEQYF.